This TCR beta chain was captured in a study of T cell responses to AZD1222 COVID-19 vaccine. Study-wide context: Pooled in the analysis were second doses at about 4 or about 12 weeks.

On this clone itself: What it recognizes is unknown.

CDR1 SGHDT and CDR2 YYEEEE come from the germline V gene. Germline trimming cut 7 bases from V and 3 bases from J; bases unmatched to any gene: 13. The CDR3 is 15 amino acids. Regarding the study as a whole: Variant regions that are unmutated are reportedly the target of nearly half of spike-specific TCRs.

Libraries were prepared by immunoSEQ multiplex PCR; TCRdb keeps only in-frame clonotypes and omits some of them. Here the sample spans 150,000 to 200,000 clones, around 90% being singletons. The rearrangement links TRBV5-6 to TRBJ2-7; 7 bases agree with TRBD1. The specimen was peripheral blood, collected on day 0 of AZD1222 vaccination. This TCR was recovered from an adult in good health. The CDR3 sequence is CASESQDRLFYEQYF. CDR3 bases: TGTGCCAGCGAGTCCCAGGACAGGTTGTTCTACGAGCAGTACTTC.